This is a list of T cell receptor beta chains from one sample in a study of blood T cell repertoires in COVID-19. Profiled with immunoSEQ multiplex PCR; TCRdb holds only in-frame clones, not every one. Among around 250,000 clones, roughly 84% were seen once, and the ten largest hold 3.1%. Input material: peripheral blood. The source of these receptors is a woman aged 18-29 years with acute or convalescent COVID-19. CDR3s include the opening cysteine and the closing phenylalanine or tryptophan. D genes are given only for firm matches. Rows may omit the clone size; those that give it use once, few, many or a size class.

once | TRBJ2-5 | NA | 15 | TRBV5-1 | CASSPLLGVRETQYF | TGCGCCAGCAGCCCACTGCTGGGAGTCCGGGAGACCCAGTACTTC
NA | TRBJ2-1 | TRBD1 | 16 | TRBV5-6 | CASSSYTGTGYNEQFF | TGTGCCAGCAGCTCTTATACCGGGACAGGGTACAATGAGCAGTTCTTC
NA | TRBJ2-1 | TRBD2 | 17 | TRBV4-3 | CASSQDRGTSAYNEQFF | TGCGCCAGCAGCCAAGATAGAGGGACTAGCGCATACAATGAGCAGTTCTTC
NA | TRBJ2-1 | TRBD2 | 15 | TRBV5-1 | CASSLEGLAGVEQFF | TGCGCCAGCAGCTTGGAGGGACTAGCGGGTGTCGAGCAGTTCTTC
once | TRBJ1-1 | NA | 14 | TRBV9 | CASSPSGVNTEAFF | TGTGCCAGCAGCCCGAGCGGGGTGAACACTGAAGCTTTCTTT
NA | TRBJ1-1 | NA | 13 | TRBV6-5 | CASSYTGRTEAFF | TGTGCCAGCAGTTACACAGGGAGAACTGAAGCTTTCTTT
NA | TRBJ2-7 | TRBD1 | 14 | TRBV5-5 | CASTTGGAAYEQYF | TGTGCCAGCACCACAGGGGGCGCGGCCTACGAGCAGTACTTC
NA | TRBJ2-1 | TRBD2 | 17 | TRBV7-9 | CASSLGLAGGTYNEQFF | TGTGCCAGCAGCCTGGGACTAGCGGGAGGCACCTACAATGAGCAGTTCTTC
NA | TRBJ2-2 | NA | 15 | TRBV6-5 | CASRRTADNTGELFF | TGTGCCAGTAGGAGGACAGCCGATAACACCGGGGAGCTGTTTTTT
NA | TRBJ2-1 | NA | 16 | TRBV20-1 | CSASGLADSSYNEQFF | TGCAGTGCTAGTGGCCTAGCGGACAGCTCCTACAATGAGCAGTTCTTC
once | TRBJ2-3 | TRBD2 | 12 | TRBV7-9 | CASSASGDTQYF | TGTGCCAGCAGCGCTAGCGGAGATACGCAGTATTTT
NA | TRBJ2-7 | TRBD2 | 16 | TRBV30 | CAWEKETSGMAYEQYF | TGTGCCTGGGAAAAAGAGACTAGCGGGATGGCATACGAGCAGTACTTC
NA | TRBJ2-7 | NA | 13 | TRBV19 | CASSIVTGYEQYF | TGTGCCAGTAGTATTGTGACTGGCTACGAGCAGTACTTC
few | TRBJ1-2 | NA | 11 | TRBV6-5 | CASSFQGRYTF | TGTGCCAGCAGTTTCCAGGGGCGCTACACCTTC
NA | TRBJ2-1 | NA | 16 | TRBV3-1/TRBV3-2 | CASSQVGAISYNEQFF | TGTGCCAGCAGCCAAGTGGGCGCTATCTCCTACAATGAGCAGTTCTTC
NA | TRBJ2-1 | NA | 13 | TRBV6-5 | CASSHGFHNEQFF | TGTGCCAGCAGCCACGGGTTTCACAATGAGCAGTTCTTC
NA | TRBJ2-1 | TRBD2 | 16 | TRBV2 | CASSDPTSGKPNEQFF | TGTGCCAGCAGTGACCCGACTAGCGGGAAACCCAATGAGCAGTTCTTC
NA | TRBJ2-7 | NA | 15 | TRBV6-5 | CASSYRAGIGNEQYF | TGTGCCAGCAGTTACCGGGCGGGAATTGGGAACGAGCAGTACTTC
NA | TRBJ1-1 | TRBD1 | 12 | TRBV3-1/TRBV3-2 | CASSRGDRKAFF | TGTGCCAGCAGCAGGGGGGACAGGAAAGCTTTCTTT
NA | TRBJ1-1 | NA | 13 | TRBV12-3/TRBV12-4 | CASSFLWGLEAFF | TGTGCCAGCAGTTTCCTGTGGGGCCTTGAAGCTTTCTTT
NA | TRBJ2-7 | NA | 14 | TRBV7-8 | CASSGSRIYYEQYF | TGTGCCAGCAGCGGTTCGCGGATTTACTACGAGCAGTACTTC
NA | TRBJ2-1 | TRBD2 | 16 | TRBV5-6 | CASSYPGLAGYNEQFF | TGTGCCAGCAGCTATCCGGGACTAGCGGGTTACAATGAGCAGTTCTTC
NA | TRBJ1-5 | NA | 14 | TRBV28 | CASRPDSKRVSQHF | TGTGCCAGCAGGCCGGACAGCAAGAGAGTGTCCCAGCATTTT
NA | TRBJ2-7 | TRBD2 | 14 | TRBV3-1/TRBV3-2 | CASSPGLGIWVQYF | TGTGCCAGCAGCCCGGGACTAGGGATTTGGGTGCAGTACTTC
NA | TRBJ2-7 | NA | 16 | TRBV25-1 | CASSESGGWEHYEQYF | TGTGCCAGCAGTGAATCTGGAGGGTGGGAGCACTACGAGCAGTACTTC
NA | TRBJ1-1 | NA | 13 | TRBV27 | CASSFWGGTEAFF | TGTGCCAGCAGTTTTTGGGGGGGAACTGAAGCTTTCTTT
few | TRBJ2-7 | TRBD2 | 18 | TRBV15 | CATSSTTWASGSLYEQYF | TGTGCCACCAGCAGCACTACGTGGGCTAGCGGGAGTCTCTACGAGCAGTACTTC
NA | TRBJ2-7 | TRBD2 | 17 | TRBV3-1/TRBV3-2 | CASSQGEGLPTSYEQYF | TGTGCCAGCAGCCAAGGGGAGGGGCTGCCGACCTCCTACGAGCAGTACTTC
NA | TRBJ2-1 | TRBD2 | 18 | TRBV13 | CASSSLGLAGGWDNEQFF | TGTGCCAGCAGCTCATTGGGACTAGCGGGAGGTTGGGACAATGAGCAGTTCTTC
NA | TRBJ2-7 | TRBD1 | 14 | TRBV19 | CASIGGQGRHEQYF | TGTGCCAGTATTGGGGGACAGGGGCGCCACGAGCAGTACTTC
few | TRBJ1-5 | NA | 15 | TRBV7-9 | CASSHSGFSNQPQHF | TGTGCCAGCAGCCACTCAGGGTTCTCCAATCAGCCCCAGCATTTT
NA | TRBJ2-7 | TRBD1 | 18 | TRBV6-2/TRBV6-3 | CASSFTGAGTGDPYEQYF | TGTGCCAGCAGTTTCACGGGAGCTGGGACAGGGGACCCTTACGAGCAGTACTTC
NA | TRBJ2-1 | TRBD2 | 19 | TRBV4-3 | CASSQYLAGTKSSYNEQFF | TGCGCCAGCAGCCAATACCTAGCGGGAACTAAGAGCTCCTACAATGAGCAGTTCTTC
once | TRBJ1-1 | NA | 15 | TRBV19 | CASRMAGWMNTEAFF | TGTGCCAGTAGAATGGCAGGGTGGATGAACACTGAAGCTTTCTTT
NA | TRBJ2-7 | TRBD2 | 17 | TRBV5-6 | CASSLSGLAGVTYEQYF | TGTGCCAGCAGCTTGAGTGGACTAGCGGGAGTCACCTACGAGCAGTACTTC
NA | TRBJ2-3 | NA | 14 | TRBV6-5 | CASSYSGHTDTQYF | TGTGCCAGCAGTTACTCGGGCCACACAGATACGCAGTATTTT
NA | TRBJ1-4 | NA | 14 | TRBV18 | CASSPQDRNEKLFF | TGTGCCAGCTCACCCCAGGACAGAAATGAAAAACTGTTTTTT
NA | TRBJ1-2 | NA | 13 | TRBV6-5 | CASSSSGRAGYTF | TGTGCCAGCAGCTCCTCGGGGAGGGCTGGCTACACCTTC
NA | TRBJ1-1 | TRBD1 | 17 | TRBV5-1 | CASSLAPTTGANTEAFF | TGCGCCAGCAGCTTGGCCCCTACCACAGGGGCGAACACTGAAGCTTTCTTT
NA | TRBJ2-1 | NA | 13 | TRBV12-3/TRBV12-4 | CASRGSGYNEQFF | TGTGCCAGCAGGGGGAGCGGCTACAATGAGCAGTTCTTC